A selection of T cell receptor beta chains follows, all from one sample in a study of patients and donors after allogeneic stem cell transplantation. TCRdb reanalysed the RT-PCR reads using MiXCR and keeps one entry per CDR3 protein. Of about a million distinct CDR3 sequences in the sample, more than 15% are singletons; the top ten hold around 6%. The sequencing input was blood, either unsorted or a sorted T cell fraction (not recorded which). These receptor sequences come from a human donor who was either an allogeneic HSCT recipient or a stem cell or donor lymphocyte infusion donor (not recorded which). It is not recorded whose cells these are; they may come from a transplant donor. CDR3s include the opening cysteine and the closing phenylalanine or tryptophan. The D gene is left open where the match is weak. The size of a clone is reported for some rows only, either as once, few or many, or as a class for expanded clones.

>few|-|TRBV12-3/TRBV12-4|TRBJ1-1
CASRPTKNTEAFF
TGTGCCAGCAGGCCCACAAAGAACACTGAAGCTTTCTTT
>many|-|TRBV6-2/TRBV6-3|TRBJ2-7
CASSYVAPWARSEQYF
TGTGCCAGCAGTTACGTAGCCCCCTGGGCCCGGAGCGAGCAGTACTTC
>few|TRBD1|TRBV19|TRBJ1-2
CASSLDRGSGGYTF
TGTGCCAGTAGTCTCGACAGGGGATCGGGTGGCTACACCTTC
>many|-|TRBV15|TRBJ2-2
CATSRPSVNTGELFF
TGTGCCACCAGCAGACCTAGCGTAAACACCGGGGAGCTGTTTTTT
>few|TRBD1|TRBV24-1|TRBJ1-6
CATSDSGQGASSPLHF
TGTGCCACCAGTGACTCGGGACAGGGGGCGTCATCACCCCTCCACTTT
>-|-|TRBV18|TRBJ1-1
CASSPTVINTEAFF
TGTGCCAGCTCACCGACAGTCATTAACACTGAAGCTTTCTTT
>few|-|TRBV5-1|TRBJ2-5
CASSTTQIEETQYF
TGCGCCAGCAGCACGACACAGATAGAAGAGACCCAGTACTTC
>few|TRBD1|TRBV29-1|TRBJ1-1
CSVESGGGRNTEAFF
TGCAGCGTTGAATCAGGGGGCGGGCGGAACACTGAAGCTTTCTTT
>-|-|TRBV7-2|TRBJ2-7
CASSLKPPFEQYF
TGTGCCAGCAGCTTGAAGCCTCCGTTTGAGCAGTACTTC
>-|TRBD1|TRBV19|TRBJ2-1
CASSPYGGQGYYNEQFF
TGTGCCAGTAGTCCATACGGGGGACAGGGATACTACAATGAGCAGTTCTTC
>few|-|TRBV3-1|TRBJ2-7
CASSPPRMFGDEQYF
TGTGCCAGCAGCCCCCCGAGGATGTTTGGTGACGAGCAGTACTTC
>-|TRBD2|TRBV9|TRBJ2-1
CASRKASGEVGEQFF
TGTGCCAGCAGAAAGGCTAGCGGGGAGGTAGGTGAGCAGTTCTTC
>-|-|TRBV25-1|TRBJ2-3
CASSEYSGIEDTQYF
TGTGCCAGCAGTGAATATTCGGGGATTGAAGATACGCAGTATTTT
>-|-|TRBV27|TRBJ2-3
CASSLSADTSTDTQYF
TGTGCCAGCAGTTTATCGGCAGACACTAGCACAGATACGCAGTATTTT
>-|-|TRBV20-1|TRBJ1-6
CSASRGDNSPLHF
TGCAGTGCTTCTAGGGGGGACAATTCACCCCTCCACTTT
>-|-|TRBV18|TRBJ1-6
CASSPGEFLHF
TGTGCCAGCTCACCAGGGGAATTCCTCCACTTT
>few|TRBD2|TRBV7-9|TRBJ2-7
CASSSWTSGTYEQYF
TGTGCCAGCAGCTCCTGGACTAGCGGGACCTACGAGCAGTACTTC
>-|-|TRBV12-3/TRBV12-4|TRBJ1-1
CASSPSWAGTEAFF
TGTGCCAGCAGCCCTTCCTGGGCGGGCACTGAAGCTTTCTTT
>few|TRBD1|TRBV18|TRBJ2-3
CASSTGTGGDTQYF
TGTGCCAGCTCAACCGGGACAGGGGGCGATACGCAGTATTTT
>-|-|TRBV6-1|TRBJ1-3
CASSEGRRASGNTIYF
TGTGCCAGCAGTGAAGGCCGCAGAGCCTCTGGAAACACCATATATTTT
>-|-|TRBV6-5|TRBJ2-5
CASSSPSDLETQYF
TGTGCCAGCAGTTCCCCGTCGGATTTAGAGACCCAGTACTTC
>-|TRBD1|TRBV25-1|TRBJ1-1
CASRVGTVSEAFF
TGTGCCAGCAGAGTTGGGACAGTCTCTGAAGCTTTCTTT